This record concerns one T cell receptor (beta chain) sequence. Its binding antigen is unknown. Base-call qualities are not available, and no considerably larger clone is one nucleotide away. Patients with a history of autoimmune disease or receiving systemic immunosuppression were excluded from the trial. Peripheral blood for TCR sequencing was drawn from every dose cohort at baseline, at cycle 4 day 1 and at cycle 7 day 1. The samples were taken from a phase I, first-in-human, multicenter, open-label dose-escalation trial of ivuxolimab. The trial enrolled adults with locally advanced or metastatic head and neck squamous cell, hepatocellular, melanoma or renal cell carcinoma. Before TCR sequencing, CD4+ T cells and CD8+ T cells were sorted from peripheral blood as separate populations. CDR1 is given as SNHLY and CDR2 as FYNNEI, both from the germline V gene. The V and J ends are trimmed by 7 bases and 1 base, leaving 18 bases between them. The CDR3 holds 16 amino acids from the cysteine to the phenylalanine. Kept here is only the CDR3 DNA, which spans 48 bases and is read in frame from base 1.

These data originate in a study of OX40 agonist ivuxolimab in advanced cancers. Notes on the research overall: Ivuxolimab, which targeted the costimulatory receptor OX40 (CD134), was an agonistic, fully human IgG2 monoclonal antibody. In the dose-escalation cohort, roughly 80% of patients were male, and the mean age was approximately 55 years, with a range of roughly 23 to 85. Partial responses were achieved by three dose-escalation patients, of whom one had hepatocellular carcinoma and two had cutaneous melanoma. The point of sequencing TCRbeta in the periphery was to test whether ivuxolimab changed TCR sequence diversity and drove clonal T-cell expansion. The monotherapy dose-escalation portion (N of about 52 patients) of the phase I ivuxolimab trial is reported in the paper. Prior anti-PD-1, anti-PD-L1 or anti-CTLA-4 therapy was permitted, and checkpoint inhibitors had been received by under 50% of dose-escalation patients. Of the 50 to 55 patients in dose escalation, about 19 had hepatocellular carcinoma, about 15 had melanoma, 9 had renal cell carcinoma and 9 had head and neck cancer. Intravenous ivuxolimab was administered to patients every 2 weeks at six dose levels: 0.01, 0.1, 0.3, 1.5, 3 and 10 mg/kg. General conclusions and limits of the study: At doses of 0.1 to 3.0 mg/kg, clonal expansion of both CD4+ and CD8+ blood T cells was observed from baseline to week 6. The antigen specificity of the clonally expanded peripheral T cells was not determined. Partial responders in the 0.1-3.0 mg/kg groups had among the lowest normalized peripheral clonal expansion, especially among CD8+ T cells. On average, CD8+ T cells showed more expanded clones than CD4+ T cells after ivuxolimab. Low levels of normalized T-cell clonal expansion were also seen in some nonresponding patients.

Genomic DNA was extracted from sorted cells for sequencing of the TCRbeta CDR3 region. The immunoSEQ Assay was used to sequence the TCRbeta CDR3 regions. The table comes from immuneACCESS by way of TCRdb, which keeps in-frame sequences with V and J called. Part of the clones is missing from these tables; in studies checked, under half for an unresolved V gene and the rest for unknown reasons. The table for this sample lists some 77,000 clones; around 85% of them were counted only once. Together, the top ten hold less than 2.5% of the sample. The rearranged segments are TRBV2 and TRBJ2-3; tentative D gene TRBD2, with 5 bases matching. Here the sequenced sample was CD4+ or CD8+ T cells sorted from blood, taken in a trial of the OX40 agonist ivuxolimab. The clonotype was recovered from an adult with an advanced solid tumor such as melanoma, head and neck, liver or kidney cancer. The DNA is as follows: TGTGCCAGCAAGAAGGAGCTAGCTATTGGCACAGATACGCAGTATTTT. Its protein product is CASKKELAIGTDTQYF.